The 4 T cell receptor beta chains presented below share a single source sample, sequenced in a study of T cell changes during pregnancy in multiple sclerosis. Repertoires were generated with immunoSEQ multiplex PCR, while TCRdb's copy carries only in-frame clones and drops some. In the table there are some 50,000 clones, 85% to 95% of which are singletons. The specimen comprised CD8+ T cells from peripheral blood mononuclear cells, sampled in the first trimester of pregnancy. These receptor sequences come from a female donor with multiple sclerosis, enrolled in a pregnancy study.

The gene calls are TRBV2 and TRBJ2-1, with 13 bases fitting TRBD2. The CDR3 covers 14 residues. V trimming: 7 bases; J trimming: 7 bases; junction bases outside the gene matches: 4. Germline assignment: CDR1 SNHLY and CDR2 FYNNEI. The CDR3 spells CASKLAGGKNEQFF. CDR3 in DNA: TGTGCCAGCAAACTAGCGGGAGGGAAGAATGAGCAGTTCTTC. The whole variable domain, filled in from reference TRBV2 and TRBJ2-1, reads EPEVTQTPSHQVTQMGQEVILRCVPISNHLYFYWYRQILGQKVEFLVSFYNNEISEKSEIFDDQFSVERPDGSNFTLKIRSTKLEDSAMYFCASKLAGGKNEQFFGPGTRLTVL.

The V and J genes are TRBV30 and TRBJ2-7; TRBD1 matches 9 bases. There are 17 residues in the CDR3. Germline CDR1 reads GTSNPN; CDR2 reads SVGIG (reference sequence). Trimming took 0 bases from V and 5 from J; bases not matched to a gene: 14. The CDR3 region has the DNA TGTGCCTGGAGTGTACTAGGACCGGGACAGGGTGTACACGAGCAGTACTTC. It specifies CAWSVLGPGQGVHEQYF.

This chain links TRBV6-5 with TRBJ2-1; 9 bases map to TRBD2. The V gene end was trimmed by 2 bases and the J gene end by 5 bases; junction bases not matched to a gene: 4. There are 15 residues in the CDR3. Germline V CDR1 and CDR2: MNHEY, SVGAGI. In DNA form, the CDR3 reads TGTGCCAGCAGTTACCCTGCTAGCGGGAACAATGAGCAGTTCTTC. Amino acids: CASSYPASGNNEQFF.

The CDR3 spells CASSERGLNTEAFF. Here the CDR3 DNA reads TGTGCCAGCAGTGAACGGGGGTTGAACACTGAAGCTTTCTTT. V and J are TRBV25-1 and TRBJ1-1; a possible D gene is TRBD1 (5 bases). Germline-derived CDR1 and CDR2 are MGHDK and SYGVNS. V lost 2 bases and J lost 0, with 7 bases in between. The CDR3 runs to 14 residues. The complete variable domain, with remaining parts taken from reference TRBV25-1 and TRBJ1-1, reads EADIYQTPRYLVIGTGKKITLECSQTMGHDKMYWYQQDPGMELHLIHYSYGVNSTEKGDLSSESTVSRIRTEHFPLTLESARPSHTSQYLCASSERGLNTEAFFGQGTRLTVV.